Each of the 31 T cell receptor beta chains below was sequenced from the same sample in a study of CD4+ T cells in melanoma. This table comes from immunoSEQ multiplex PCR, and its TCRdb copy is limited to in-frame clones, with some not included. The sample includes about 55,000 clones, approximately 74% of them seen just once. Sequenced: tumor tissue. The receptors here all came from a human donor with melanoma.

The gene calls are TRBV4-1 and TRBJ1-5, with 11 bases lining up with TRBD1. Germline-derived CDR1 and CDR2 are MGHRA and YSYEKL. There are 15 residues in the CDR3. Trimming at V came to 1 base and at J to 8 bases, leaving 4 bases not matched to a gene. CDR3 DNA sequence: TGCGCCAGCAGCCAAGTCCCGGGACAGGGGGAGCCCCAGCATTTT. Protein product: CASSQVPGQGEPQHF.

The chain recombines TRBV7-8 with TRBJ2-3, with D possibly matching TRBD2 (5 bases). The CDR3 loop spans 17 amino acids. V gave up 4 bases and J gave up 4 bases, with 21 bases separating them. Germline V gives CDR1 SGHVS, CDR2 FQNEAQ. The CDR3 DNA is TGTGCCAGCAGCTCCACCGTCAAGCTAGCTATGCCAGATACGCAGTATTTT. This codes for CASSSTVKLAMPDTQYF.

This clone has only a few counts. This chain links TRBV30 with TRBJ2-3; possibly TRBD2 for D (5 bases). V lost 1 base and J lost 3, with 17 bases in between. This CDR3 comprises 16 residues. Germline V gives CDR1 GTSNPN, CDR2 SVGIG (reference sequence). The CDR3 loop reads CAWSDPTKGRTDTQYF. DNA for the CDR3: TGTGCCTGGAGTGATCCGACTAAAGGAAGAACAGATACGCAGTATTTT.

The genes are TRBV7-9 and TRBJ2-5, with a possible D match to TRBD1 (5 bases). The germline V gene has CDR1 SEHNR and CDR2 FQNEAQ (reference sequence). Trimming stripped 1 base from V and 5 bases from J, with 11 bases between. The CDR3 extends over 14 amino acids. CDR3 in DNA: TGTGCCAGCAGCTTAGAGGGGCCTCGCGAGACCCAGTACTTC. It is translated as CASSLEGPRETQYF.

This clone was seen more than once but under ten times. The V call is TRBV7-8, the J call TRBJ2-2; no clear D. The CDR3 is 13 amino acids. Germline lookup yields CDR1 SGHVS and CDR2 FQNEAQ. V lost 4 bases and J 5 bases, leaving 8 bases between the germline ends. DNA for the CDR3: TGTGCCAGCAGCTCACCGGAGACCGGGGAGCTGTTTTTT. As protein: CASSSPETGELFF.

The DNA for the CDR3 is TGTGCCAGTAGTAGTCCTGAGGGTTTAACCTACGAGCAGTACTTC. Translation: CASSSPEGLTYEQYF. The chain has TRBV19 and TRBJ2-7; D might be TRBD2 (5 bases). The CDR3 is made up of 15 amino acids. Per germline, CDR1 LNHDA and CDR2 SQIVND (reference sequence). V dropped 4 bases and J dropped 2 bases, with 15 bases sitting between them. The full variable domain, with the rest looked up from reference TRBV19 and TRBJ2-7, is DGGITQSPKYLFRKEGQNVTLSCEQNLNHDAMYWYRQDPGQGLRLIYYSQIVNDFQKGDIAEGYSVSREKKESFPLTVTSAQKNPTAFYLCASSSPEGLTYEQYFGPGTRLTVT.

Only a few counts were recorded for this clone. V and J are TRBV7-8 and TRBJ1-6; TRBD1 aligns across 7 bases. V trimming: 5 bases; J trimming: 8 bases; junction bases outside the gene matches: 6. The CDR3 consists of 14 residues. Germline values: CDR1 SGHVS, CDR2 FQNEAQ. Written as DNA, the CDR3 is TGTGCCAGCAGCCCACAGGGGACGGATTCACCCCTCCACTTT. It codes for CASSPQGTDSPLHF.

V usage is TRBV28 and J usage is TRBJ1-2; no clear D. Trimming stripped 6 bases from V and 0 bases from J, with 11 bases between. CDR3 length: 14 residues. Germline values: CDR1 MDHEN, CDR2 SYDVKM. The CDR3 here is CASSPYLANYGYTF. DNA for the CDR3: TGTGCCAGCAGCCCTTACCTGGCTAACTATGGCTACACCTTC.

This clone appeared once. This chain uses TRBV23-1 with TRBJ1-2; D is possibly TRBD1 (6 bases). TRBV23-1 belongs to the ORF category, with a function that is uncertain. This CDR3 has 16 amino acids. V was clipped by 3 bases and J by 5 bases, with 19 bases between them. The CDR3 nucleotides read TGCGCCAGCAGTCACCACCGTGTGGGGGGCGGATATGGCTACACCTTC. Its translation: CASSHHRVGGGYGYTF.

The genes are TRBV7-8 and TRBJ1-4, with 7 bases that match TRBD1. This CDR3 spans 15 amino acids. V was pared by 1 base and J by 3 bases, with 2 bases of the junction left unmatched. Germline V gene sequence: CDR1 SGHVS, CDR2 FQNEAQ. The DNA of the CDR3 is TGTGCCAGCAGCTTAGGGACAGGCCCTAATGAAAAACTGTTTTTT. Its translation is CASSLGTGPNEKLFF. Supplemented by reference TRBV7-8 and TRBJ1-4, the full variable domain reads GAGVSQSPRYKVAKRGQDVALRCDPISGHVSLFWYQQALGQGPEFLTYFQNEAQLDKSGLPSDRFFAERPEGSVSTLKIQRTQQEDSAVYLCASSLGTGPNEKLFFGSGTQLSVL.

This clone has only a few counts. The rearrangement links TRBV4-2 to TRBJ1-3, with D perhaps matching TRBD1 (5 bases). The CDR3 consists of 16 residues. CDR1 and CDR2 from the germline V gene are LGHNA and YNFKEQ. Trimming cost V 5 bases and J 0 bases, with 14 bases left between them. DNA for the CDR3: TGTGCCAGCAGCACCACCGGGGACCACTCTGGAAACACCATATATTTT. Protein sequence: CASSTTGDHSGNTIYF.

This clone counts as medium-sized. V is TRBV29-1 and J is TRBJ2-7; D is uncertain. Germline V gives CDR1 SQVTM, CDR2 ANQGSEA. V lost 4 bases and J lost 4, with 11 bases in between. The CDR3 runs to 12 residues. The CDR3 nucleotides read TGCAGCGTTGGGCAGGAGATTTACGAGCAGTACTTC. It specifies CSVGQEIYEQYF.

Only one count was recorded for this clone. This rearrangement joins TRBV11-2 to TRBJ2-1; D is uncertain. Germline V gene sequence: CDR1 SGHAT, CDR2 FQNNGV. The CDR3 is 13 residues long. V was cut by 3 bases and J by 5 bases, with 8 bases left in between. In nucleotides, the CDR3 is TGTGCCAGCAGCTTTGGTTGGGACAATGAGCAGTTCTTC. Its protein product is CASSFGWDNEQFF.

V and J are TRBV28 and TRBJ2-7; TRBD1 matches 9 bases. The CDR3 has 14 amino acids. Germline trimming cut 1 base from V and 7 bases from J; bases unmatched to any gene: 5. The germline V gene has CDR1 MDHEN and CDR2 SYDVKM. Here the CDR3 reads CASSLSQGAGEQYF. CDR3 sequence (DNA): TGTGCCAGCAGTTTATCACAGGGGGCAGGGGAGCAGTACTTC.

This chain's CDR3 is CASSVLGGSYEQYF. The CDR3 DNA reads as TGTGCCAGCAGCGTACTCGGGGGCTCCTACGAGCAGTACTTC. The chain links TRBV9 to TRBJ2-7; a weak D match, TRBD2 (6 bases). The ends were cut back, 1 base at V and 0 bases at J, with 8 bases in the middle. Germline-derived CDR1 and CDR2 are SGDLS and YYNGEE. This CDR3 has 14 amino acids. The whole variable domain, filled in from reference TRBV9 and TRBJ2-7, reads DSGVTQTPKHLITATGQRVTLRCSPRSGDLSVYWYQQSLDQGLQFLIQYYNGEERAKGNILERFSAQQFPDLHSELNLSSLELGDSALYFCASSVLGGSYEQYFGPGTRLTVT.

This chain connects TRBV7-9 to TRBJ2-5, with D unresolved. The germline V gene has CDR1 SEHNR and CDR2 FQNEAQ (reference sequence). Deletions cut 6 bases from V and 1 base from J, with 3 bases between. The CDR3 is made up of 11 amino acids. The DNA of the CDR3 is TGTGCCAGCAGAAGCCAAGAGACCCAGTACTTC. Its translation is CASRSQETQYF.

This sequence joins TRBV6-6 and TRBJ2-1, with D perhaps matching TRBD2 (6 bases). Germline V gives CDR1 MNHNY, CDR2 SVGAGI (reference sequence). V lost 2 bases and J lost 1, with 9 bases in between. The CDR3 contains 15 residues. Here the CDR3 DNA reads TGTGCCAGCAGTTACGTTGGGGGGTCCTACAATGAGCAGTTCTTC. Translating it yields CASSYVGGSYNEQFF.

The V call is TRBV2, the J call TRBJ2-5; D is unclear. This CDR3 is built from 13 residues. Trimming cost V 3 bases and J 4 bases, with 9 bases left between them. Germline loops: CDR1 SNHLY, CDR2 FYNNEI. CDR3 nucleotide sequence: TGTGCCAGCAGTGAGGGCCGTTTAGAGACCCAGTACTTC. This sequence encodes CASSEGRLETQYF.

The J gene is TRBJ1-5, the V gene TRBV27, with TRBD1 matching 8 bases. Germline V gene data show CDR1 as MNHEY and CDR2 as SMNVEV (reference sequence). The CDR3 has 15 amino acids. The V gene end was trimmed by 3 bases and the J gene end by 4 bases; junction bases not matched to a gene: 5. The CDR3 reads CASSLGTGLNQPQHF. Written as DNA, the CDR3 is TGTGCCAGCAGTTTGGGGACAGGTTTGAATCAGCCCCAGCATTTT.

The chain combines TRBV4-1 with TRBJ2-1; 8 bases line up with TRBD1. Looked up from germline, CDR1 is MGHRA and CDR2 is YSYEKL. The CDR3 is 17 amino acids. The ends lost 3 bases at V and 3 bases at J; junction bases unmatched: 10. The CDR3 DNA follows: TGCGCCAGCAGCCATTCCAAGGACAGGGACCTCTACAATGAGCAGTTCTTC. It translates to CASSHSKDRDLYNEQFF.

CDR3 in amino acids: CASSVGGGAAYEQYF. The CDR3 DNA sequence: TGTGCCAGCAGCGTAGGGGGCGGGGCGGCCTACGAGCAGTACTTC. The V call is TRBV9, the J call TRBJ2-7; tentatively, D is TRBD2 (6 bases). V lost 0 bases and J lost 2, with 12 bases in between. Germline V gene data show CDR1 as SGDLS and CDR2 as YYNGEE. The CDR3 has 15 amino acids.

This clone was observed a few times. The J gene is TRBJ2-6, the V gene TRBV4-3, with 7 bases identical to TRBD2. This CDR3 is built from 16 residues. The V and J ends lost 0 bases and 1 base, in that order; junction bases with no gene match: 0. In germline, CDR1 is LGHNA, CDR2 YSLEER. This CDR3 is CASSQEGGSGANVLTF. DNA for the CDR3: TGCGCCAGCAGCCAAGAGGGAGGGTCTGGGGCCAACGTCCTGACTTTC.

This rearrangement joins TRBV7-2 to TRBJ1-1; perhaps TRBD1 as D (5 bases). The germline V gene encodes CDR1 SGHTA and CDR2 FQGNSA. CDR3 size: 14 residues. V shed 5 bases and J shed 7 bases, with 17 bases lying between them. In DNA form, the CDR3 reads TGTGCCAGCAGCATCTACTCGGGGACGAGTGAAGCTTTCTTT. The encoded protein is CASSIYSGTSEAFF.

This clone was recorded once. J is TRBJ2-3 and V is TRBV5-4, with TRBD2 matching 12 bases. The germline CDR1 and CDR2 sequences are SGHNT and YYREEE (reference sequence). CDR3 length: 15 amino acids. V dropped 2 bases and J dropped 7; count of bases not matched to a gene: 5. The CDR3 nucleotides read TGTGCCAGCAGCTTCGGACTAGCGGGGATAAATACGCAGTATTTT. Its translation is CASSFGLAGINTQYF.

Worth noting for this clone: A read error may explain this, as a much larger clone is one base away. The gene calls are TRBV9 and TRBJ2-5, with D possibly being TRBD1 or TRBD2 (6 bases each). Between the trimmed V and J ends, which lost 1 base and 11 bases, there was a span of 24 bases. This CDR3 is built from 16 residues. The V gene's germline CDR1 is SGDLS and CDR2 YYNGEE. The CDR3 DNA follows: TGTGCCAGCAGCGTAAACAACAGGGCCGGGGGTAATGAGCAGTACTTC. Amino acids: CASSVNNRAGGNEQYF.

The chain recombines TRBV5-5 with TRBJ1-4; 11 bases line up with TRBD1. Losses at the gene ends were 4 bases for V and 6 bases for J; bases not matched to a gene: 2. The CDR3 loop spans 14 amino acids. CDR1 is SGHKS and CDR2 is YYEKEE in the germline V gene (reference sequence). The CDR3: CASSRTGGDEKLFF. CDR3 nucleotide sequence: TGTGCCAGCAGCCGGACAGGGGGCGATGAAAAACTGTTTTTT.

The CDR3: CASRLGDRAYEQYF. The CDR3 nucleotides read TGTGCCAGCAGGCTGGGGGACAGGGCCTACGAGCAGTACTTC. The chain is built from TRBV27 and TRBJ2-7; 9 nucleotides match TRBD1. This CDR3 contains 14 residues. Looked up from germline, CDR1 is MNHEY and CDR2 is SMNVEV (reference sequence). V was clipped by 6 bases and J by 2 bases; unmatched bases: 5.

The chain carries TRBV4-2 and TRBJ2-7, with TRBD2 matching 7 bases. Germline CDR1 LGHNA, CDR2 YNFKEQ. This CDR3 contains 13 residues. After removal of 4 bases from V and 9 bases from J, the junction contained 9 bases not matched to a gene. This CDR3 reads CASSPGLGEGQYF. CDR3 DNA: TGTGCCAGCAGCCCCGGACTAGGGGAGGGGCAGTACTTC.

This clone was detected only a few times. The V gene is TRBV19, the J gene TRBJ2-3; D remains unclear. V lost 5 bases and J lost 0, with 6 bases in between. CDR1 is LNHDA and CDR2 is SQIVND in the germline V gene (reference sequence). The CDR3 is made up of 13 amino acids. CDR3 protein: CASSLTSTDTQYF. Written as DNA, the CDR3 is TGTGCCAGTAGTTTAACGAGCACAGATACGCAGTATTTT.

The rearrangement joins TRBV6-6 to TRBJ2-7, with 10 bases matching TRBD1. CDR3 length: 15 amino acids. J was trimmed by 5 bases and V by 6 bases; bases with no gene match: 10. Germline V gives CDR1 MNHNY, CDR2 SVGAGI (reference sequence). The DNA of the CDR3 is TGTGCCAGCAGCCCGTCGACAGGGGGCTACAACGAGCAGTACTTC. Translated: CASSPSTGGYNEQYF.

The gene calls are TRBV14 and TRBJ2-7, with D perhaps TRBD1 (6 bases). The germline CDR1 and CDR2 sequences are SGHDN and FVKESK. The CDR3 contains 14 residues. The V end was cut by 3 bases, the J end by 13 bases, with 22 bases between. Here the CDR3 DNA reads TGTGCCAGCAGCCAGGACCCTATGCTAAGGGACAAATACTTC. Translation gives CASSQDPMLRDKYF.